A single sample gave rise to the 27 T cell receptor beta chains below, sequenced in a study of blood T cell repertoires in COVID-19 (dated by TCRdb to the early 2020s). The library was obtained by the immunoSEQ multiplex PCR assay. TCRdb re-hosts the immuneACCESS table, in-frame sequences only. Its copies lack some clones; in the studies checked, an unresolved V gene accounts for under half of them, and the cause for the rest is not known. Across this sample there are fewer than 700,000 clones, with roughly nine tenths seen only once. 7.5% to 9.5% of the sample comes from the top ten. Sequencing was carried out using peripheral blood. The source of these receptors is a woman aged 45-59 years with COVID-19, enrolled during active disease.

The chain recombines TRBV6-5 with TRBJ2-1; tentative D call: TRBD2 (5 bases). V was trimmed by 8 bases and J by 3 bases, leaving 14 bases between them. Germline V gives CDR1 MNHEY, CDR2 SVGAGI. The CDR3 consists of 14 residues. In nucleotides, the CDR3 is TGTGCCAGCGGAGGACTTATTGACTACAATGAGCAGTTCTTC. This encodes CASGGLIDYNEQFF.

The chain has TRBV19 and TRBJ2-2; no firm D call. The CDR3 is 11 residues long. CDR1 is LNHDA, CDR2 SQIVND, per germline (reference sequence). Trimming pared 4 bases from V and 7 bases from J, leaving 4 bases between. The CDR3 nucleotides read TGTGCCAGTAGTACCGGCGGGGAGCTGTTTTTT. Translation: CASSTGGELFF.

The CDR3 spells CASSGGRGFSDTQYF. In nucleotides, the CDR3 is TGCGCCAGCAGTGGGGGCAGGGGCTTCTCAGATACGCAGTATTTT. This chain uses TRBV10-1 with TRBJ2-3; perhaps TRBD1 as D (6 bases). Trimming shortened V by 4 bases and J by 4 bases, and 15 bases separated the two germline ends. From germline, CDR1 is WNHNN and CDR2 SYGVQD (reference sequence). This CDR3 is built from 15 residues.

The chain uses TRBV18 and TRBJ2-2, with unresolved D. The CDR3 extends over 11 amino acids. Germline loops: CDR1 KGHSH, CDR2 LQKENI. With 6 bases removed from V and 4 bases from J, the gap between germline ends came to 3 bases. The CDR3 loop reads CASSVTGELFF. The CDR3 DNA is TGTGCCAGCTCCGTCACCGGGGAGCTGTTTTTT.

V is TRBV15 and J is TRBJ2-5; D gene uncertain. There are 11 residues in the CDR3. V lost 1 base to trimming and J lost 7 bases, with 4 bases between them. CDR1 is LNHNV, CDR2 YYDKDF, per germline (reference sequence). The CDR3 coding sequence is TGTGCCACCAGCAGAGGGAGGACCCAGTACTTC. This translates into CATSRGRTQYF.

The rearrangement uses TRBV6-1 and TRBJ2-6, with D uncertain. The V gene lost 2 bases and the J gene lost 0 bases, with 14 bases spanning the gap. Per the germline V gene, CDR1 is MNHNS and CDR2 is SASEGT. The CDR3 is 18 amino acids. CDR3 sequence (DNA): TGTGCCAGCAGTGAATGGCCTCCTGCCCCCTCTGGGGCCAACGTCCTGACTTTC. The encoded protein is CASSEWPPAPSGANVLTF.

The chain links TRBV5-1 to TRBJ2-1; no definite D call. CDR1 and CDR2 from the germline V gene are SGHRS and YFSETQ. CDR3 length equals 15 residues. Trimming pared 0 bases from V and 0 bases from J, leaving 7 bases between. This chain's CDR3 is CASSLVLSSYNEQFF. CDR3 in DNA: TGCGCCAGCAGCTTGGTCCTTAGCTCCTACAATGAGCAGTTCTTC.

The chain recombines TRBV9 with TRBJ1-1; D gene uncertain. The CDR3 consists of 13 residues. V dropped 4 bases and J dropped 3 bases, with 10 bases sitting between them. Germline loops: CDR1 SGDLS, CDR2 YYNGEE. For the CDR3, the DNA is TGTGCCAGCAGCCCAGTGGTGGACACTGAAGCTTTCTTT. Its protein is CASSPVVDTEAFF.

The rearrangement links TRBV7-2 to TRBJ2-7; 9 bases align to TRBD1. This CDR3 is built from 14 residues. Germline loops: CDR1 SGHTA, CDR2 FQGNSA. V lost 2 bases and J lost 3; bases outside the gene matches: 2. The CDR3 loop reads CASSLLGQGYEQYF. In DNA form, the CDR3 reads TGTGCCAGCAGCTTACTGGGACAGGGCTACGAGCAGTACTTC. Using reference TRBV7-2 and TRBJ2-7 for the parts outside the CDR3, the full variable domain is GAGVSQSPSNKVTEKGKDVELRCDPISGHTALYWYRQSLGQGLEFLIYFQGNSAPDKSGLPSDRFSAERTGGSVSTLTIQRTQQEDSAVYLCASSLLGQGYEQYFGPGTRLTVT.

The J gene is TRBJ1-1, the V gene TRBV2; D gene ambiguous. The CDR3 loop spans 12 amino acids. Germline CDR1 and CDR2: SNHLY and FYNNEI. V lost 6 bases and J 5 bases, leaving 10 bases between the germline ends. The CDR3 here is CASRIGGTEAFF. CDR3 in DNA: TGTGCCAGCAGGATCGGAGGGACTGAAGCTTTCTTT.

The V gene is TRBV7-2, the J gene TRBJ2-2, with D perhaps matching TRBD1 (5 bases). V lost 3 bases and J 7 bases, leaving 15 bases between the germline ends. Per germline, CDR1 SGHTA and CDR2 FQGNSA. This CDR3 is built from 15 residues. This CDR3 reads CASSLSGRAGGELFF. The CDR3 DNA sequence: TGTGCCAGCAGCTTGTCGGGCAGGGCCGGCGGGGAGCTGTTTTTT.

The rearrangement joins TRBV6-5 to TRBJ2-2; tentative D call: TRBD1 (6 bases). This CDR3 comprises 15 residues. Deletions cut 4 bases from V and 5 bases from J, with 14 bases between. Germline CDR1 MNHEY, CDR2 SVGAGI. The CDR3 nucleotides read TGTGCCAGCAGTTCACAGGGTATTGCGACCGGGGAGCTGTTTTTT. Its translation is CASSSQGIATGELFF.

The chain joins TRBV19 to TRBJ1-1, with 7 positions matching TRBD1. The CDR3 totals 13 residues. Germline values: CDR1 LNHDA, CDR2 SQIVND (reference sequence). Unmatched junction bases numbered 7, after V lost 7 bases and J lost 5 bases. Written as DNA, the CDR3 is TGTGCCAGTATCGACAGGGAAGGGACTGAAGCTTTCTTT. This codes for CASIDREGTEAFF.

This clone was picked up many times. The rearrangement uses TRBV5-4 and TRBJ1-1; TRBD1 matches at 9 bases. The CDR3 is 16 residues long. After removal of 4 bases from V and 1 base from J, the junction contained 8 bases not matched to a gene. Germline-derived CDR1 and CDR2 are SGHNT and YYREEE (reference sequence). The chain's CDR3 is CASSEGQGRGNTEAFF. The CDR3 nucleotides read TGTGCCAGCAGCGAGGGACAGGGAAGGGGGAACACTGAAGCTTTCTTT.

The chain recombines TRBV12-3 or TRBV12-4 with TRBJ1-5, with D unclear. Trimming stripped 4 bases from V and 2 bases from J, with 6 bases between. The CDR3 is 13 residues long. CDR3 coding DNA: TGTGCCAGCAGTTACGGTGGCAATCAGCCCCAGCATTTT. Translation gives CASSYGGNQPQHF.

The chain joins TRBV2 to TRBJ2-2; TRBD1 is a possible D gene (6 bases). Germline V lookup: CDR1 SNHLY, CDR2 FYNNEI. V dropped 7 bases and J dropped 2 bases, with 14 bases sitting between them. This CDR3 region has 15 residues. CDR3 DNA sequence: TGTGCCAGCATTTCAGGGGACGCCAACACCGGGGAGCTGTTTTTT. It is translated as CASISGDANTGELFF.

The J gene is TRBJ1-3, the V gene TRBV2; the match to TRBD1 covers 8 bases. Trimming removed 7 bases from V and 6 bases from J; junction bases left unmatched: 8. The CDR3 runs 14 residues. CDR1 is SNHLY, CDR2 FYNNEI, per germline. The CDR3 bases are TGTGCCAGCATATCGGACAGGGCTCAAAACACCATATATTTT. Protein sequence: CASISDRAQNTIYF.

The chain has TRBV6-1 and TRBJ1-4; 8 nucleotides align to TRBD1. The V and J ends lost 3 bases and 0 bases, in that order; junction bases with no gene match: 12. Per germline, CDR1 MNHNS and CDR2 SASEGT. The CDR3 sequence is 19 residues long. CDR3 region: CASSDGGQARGATNEKLFF. CDR3 coding DNA: TGTGCCAGCAGTGATGGGGGACAGGCTCGTGGGGCAACTAATGAAAAACTGTTTTTT.

This clone came up once. The rearrangement links TRBV19 to TRBJ1-3, with 10 positions matching TRBD1. CDR3 length: 14 amino acids. Germline-derived CDR1 and CDR2 are LNHDA and SQIVND (reference sequence). The V segment lost 9 bases and the J segment 7 bases; nucleotides outside the gene matches: 9. In DNA, the CDR3 is TGTGCCAGCCACTTCTCGGACAGGGGGAACACCATATATTTT. Translating gives CASHFSDRGNTIYF.

V is TRBV6-5 and J is TRBJ1-4; D not resolved. Germline V gives CDR1 MNHEY, CDR2 SVGAGI. This CDR3 has 15 amino acids. The ends were cut back, 6 bases at V and 3 bases at J, with 14 bases in the middle. The chain's CDR3 is CASRDGGRPNEKLFF. Here the CDR3 DNA reads TGTGCCAGCAGAGACGGCGGGCGGCCTAATGAAAAACTGTTTTTT.

The chain has TRBV3-1 (or the pseudogene TRBV3-2) and TRBJ1-2, with 7 bases aligning to TRBD1. There are 17 residues in the CDR3. Per the germline V gene, CDR1 is LGHDT and CDR2 is YNNKEL (reference sequence). V dropped 5 bases and J dropped 4; count of bases not matched to a gene: 16. This chain's CDR3 is CASSAARQGFLIYGYTF. CDR3 nucleotide sequence: TGTGCCAGCAGCGCAGCGAGACAGGGCTTTCTCATCTATGGCTACACCTTC.

About this clone itself: The DNA is omitted, as the CDR3 cannot be located on it reliably, and the CDR3 follows TCRdb's listing. V gene TRBV19 combines with J gene TRBJ2-2; the table's D call, TRBD2, has no DNA check behind it. The CDR3 is 15 residues long, counting both termini. Germline V gene data show CDR1 as LNHDA and CDR2 as SQIVND (reference sequence). The CDR3 loop reads CASTSGRGRTGELFF.

CDR3 in DNA: TGTGCCAGCAGCCCTCGGGGATATAGGAGCTACGAGCAGTACTTC. It encodes CASSPRGYRSYEQYF. The rearrangement uses TRBV7-2 and TRBJ2-7; a possible D gene is TRBD2 (5 bases). V lost 5 bases and J lost 3, with 17 bases in between. In germline, CDR1 is SGHTA, CDR2 FQGNSA. The CDR3 sequence is 15 residues long.

The rearrangement links TRBV30 to TRBJ1-1; D call uncertain. With 4 bases removed from V and 1 base from J, the gap between germline ends came to 10 bases. The CDR3 has 13 residues. Germline V gene data show CDR1 as GTSNPN and CDR2 as SVGIG (reference sequence). Here the CDR3 reads CAWTWSRNTEAFF. CDR3 bases: TGTGCCTGGACGTGGAGTCGGAACACTGAAGCTTTCTTT.

The V and J genes are TRBV12-3 or TRBV12-4 and TRBJ1-2; 7 bases fit TRBD1. The CDR3 runs to 13 residues. J was trimmed by 7 bases and V by 3 bases; bases with no gene match: 5. The CDR3 nucleotides are TGTGCCAGCAGTTTGTGGAGGGGGCCTGGCTACACCTTC. Amino acids: CASSLWRGPGYTF.

This clone was seen more than once but under ten times. The CDR3 DNA reads as TGTGCCAGCAGTCGACAGGGGGACTACGAGCAGTACTTC. This sequence encodes CASSRQGDYEQYF. J is TRBJ2-7 and V is TRBV2; 9 bases align to TRBD1. The germline CDR1 and CDR2 sequences are SNHLY and FYNNEI. The J segment lost 3 bases and the V segment lost 5 bases, leaving 2 bases of the junction unmatched. The CDR3 runs 13 residues.

V gene TRBV9 combines with J gene TRBJ2-3, with 9 bases identical to TRBD2. This CDR3 spans 16 amino acids. Trimming took 3 bases from V and 1 from J; bases not matched to a gene: 6. Germline V gene lookup returns CDR1 SGDLS and CDR2 YYNGEE. CDR3 sequence: CASSDGAGGRTDTQYF. The CDR3 DNA reads as TGTGCCAGCAGCGACGGAGCGGGGGGCCGCACAGATACGCAGTATTTT.